One sample yielded the 26 T cell receptor beta chains listed below, sequenced in a study of T cell responses to AZD1222 COVID-19 vaccine. The protocol was immunoSEQ multiplex PCR, while the TCRdb copy is restricted to in-frame clones and leaves out a portion. The sample includes about 150,000 clones, about nine tenths seen only once; the top ten take 1.5% to 2%. This material consisted of peripheral blood, taken on day 0 of AZD1222 vaccination. These receptors were taken from an adult in good health.

Points on this clone: The same CDR3 can be traced to other DNA sequences in this sample. V gene TRBV18 combines with J gene TRBJ2-7, with 11 bases fitting TRBD1. J was trimmed by 4 bases and V by 5 bases; bases with no gene match: 4. The CDR3 has 14 amino acids. Germline CDR1 reads KGHSH; CDR2 reads LQKENI. The CDR3 is CASSSGQGAYEQYF. In DNA, the CDR3 is TGTGCCAGCTCATCTGGACAGGGGGCGTACGAGCAGTACTTC.

The chain carries TRBV27 and TRBJ1-4; D is ambiguous. The CDR3 runs 15 residues. CDR1 is MNHEY and CDR2 is SMNVEV in the germline V gene (reference sequence). The ends were cut back, 6 bases at V and 0 bases at J, with 11 bases in the middle. In DNA form, the CDR3 reads TGTGCCAGCAGCCCGACTCATGCAACTAATGAAAAACTGTTTTTT. Its translation: CASSPTHATNEKLFF.

This clone came up once. The chain is built from TRBV10-3 and TRBJ2-6; D might be TRBD1 (6 bases). This CDR3 comprises 16 residues. Germline CDR1 and CDR2: ENHRY and SYGVKD. Trimming removed 0 bases from V and 0 bases from J, with 6 bases in between. In nucleotides, the CDR3 is TGTGCCATCAGTGAGTCGACAGGCTCTGGGGCCAACGTCCTGACTTTC. Translated: CAISESTGSGANVLTF.

V gene TRBV27 combines with J gene TRBJ1-5; tentative D call: TRBD1 (5 bases). Trimming stripped 4 bases from V and 4 bases from J, with 8 bases between. Germline values: CDR1 MNHEY, CDR2 SMNVEV (reference sequence). The CDR3 extends over 13 amino acids. CDR3 nucleotide sequence: TGTGCCAGCAGTTCGGGGGGGAATCAGCCCCAGCATTTT. Amino acids: CASSSGGNQPQHF.

V and J are TRBV7-3 and TRBJ2-1, with D possibly being TRBD2 (6 bases). There are 17 residues in the CDR3. Trimming pared 5 bases from V and 8 bases from J, leaving 25 bases between. Germline lookup yields CDR1 SGHTA and CDR2 FQGTGA. The CDR3 DNA is TGTGCCAGCAGCCCCTATCCGCCGGGACTGGGCACCCATGAGCAGTTCTTC. It translates to CASSPYPPGLGTHEQFF.

The chain couples TRBV4-1 to TRBJ1-3; D gene uncertain. From germline, CDR1 is MGHRA and CDR2 YSYEKL. The V and J ends lost 0 bases and 1 base respectively, with 16 bases between them. The CDR3 runs 18 residues. CDR3 region: CASSQDEAGMRSGNTIYF. DNA of the CDR3: TGCGCCAGCAGCCAAGATGAGGCGGGGATGCGTTCTGGAAACACCATATATTTT.

The table lists this clone with a few counts. The V gene is TRBV29-1, the J gene TRBJ2-7; tentatively, D is TRBD1 (6 bases). The CDR3 has 16 amino acids. V was clipped by 1 base and J by 5 bases, with 21 bases between them. Germline V CDR1 and CDR2: SQVTM, ANQGSEA. The CDR3 coding sequence is TGCAGCGTTGAAGTTTCAAATTGGGACACTACCAACGAGCAGTACTTC. Translation gives CSVEVSNWDTTNEQYF.

The chain is built from TRBV3-1 (or the pseudogene TRBV3-2) and TRBJ1-3; 8 nucleotides match TRBD1. The V gene end was trimmed by 2 bases and the J gene end by 0 bases; junction bases not matched to a gene: 6. The CDR3 is 17 residues long. Germline V gene data show CDR1 as LGHDT and CDR2 as YNNKEL (reference sequence). The CDR3: CASSQTGTGLSGNTIYF. As DNA, the CDR3 is TGTGCCAGCAGCCAAACCGGGACAGGCCTCTCTGGAAACACCATATATTTT.

The CDR3: CAISGLADTDTQYF. The CDR3 DNA reads as TGTGCCATCAGTGGGCTAGCGGACACAGATACGCAGTATTTT. The chain couples TRBV10-3 to TRBJ2-3, with 7 bases identical to TRBD2. The CDR3 runs 14 residues. V was pared by 4 bases and J by 2 bases, with 3 bases of the junction left unmatched. Per germline, CDR1 ENHRY and CDR2 SYGVKD.

V gene TRBV9 combines with J gene TRBJ2-6; TRBD2 is a possible D gene (5 bases). Germline CDR1 and CDR2: SGDLS and YYNGEE. With 3 bases removed from V and 3 bases from J, the gap between germline ends came to 19 bases. The CDR3 has 18 amino acids. CDR3 DNA: TGTGCCAGCAGCGCACCCGCCCTACGACGGGGTGGGGCCAACGTCCTGACTTTC. Protein: CASSAPALRRGGANVLTF.

This chain links TRBV2 with TRBJ1-1; D may be TRBD1 (5 bases). The germline V gene encodes CDR1 SNHLY and CDR2 FYNNEI. The CDR3 has 14 residues. The V gene lost 5 bases and the J gene lost 4 bases, with 14 bases spanning the gap. This CDR3 is CASSSQGGSTEAFF. CDR3 sequence (DNA): TGTGCCAGCAGTAGCCAGGGTGGGAGCACTGAAGCTTTCTTT.

The rearrangement uses TRBV7-2 and TRBJ1-1; D is unresolved. Germline loops: CDR1 SGHTA, CDR2 FQGNSA. V lost 2 bases, J lost 6 bases, and 10 bases lay in between. There are 13 residues in the CDR3. Here the CDR3 reads CASSLSYYPEAFF. In DNA, the CDR3 is TGTGCCAGCAGCTTATCATATTACCCTGAAGCTTTCTTT. The entire variable domain, with the rest obtained from reference TRBV7-2 and TRBJ1-1, is as follows: GAGVSQSPSNKVTEKGKDVELRCDPISGHTALYWYRQSLGQGLEFLIYFQGNSAPDKSGLPSDRFSAERTGGSVSTLTIQRTQQEDSAVYLCASSLSYYPEAFFGQGTRLTVV.

V is TRBV13 and J is TRBJ2-7, with 7 positions matching TRBD1. CDR1 and CDR2 from the germline V gene are PRHDT and FYEKMQ (reference sequence). The V and J ends lost 2 bases and 3 bases, in that order; junction bases with no gene match: 10. The CDR3 has 16 amino acids. The CDR3 nucleotides are TGTGCCAGCAGCTTACGGGACCGGGACAGAGACTACGAGCAGTACTTC. Its translation is CASSLRDRDRDYEQYF. Variable domain in full (rest from reference TRBV13 and TRBJ2-7): AAGVIQSPRHLIKEKRETATLKCYPIPRHDTVYWYQQGPGQDPQFLISFYEKMQSDKGSIPDRFSAQQFSDYHSELNMSSLELGDSALYFCASSLRDRDRDYEQYFGPGTRLTVT.

This clone was counted once. CDR3 coding DNA: TGTGCCAGCAGTCCTAGGGATACGCAGTATTTT. Amino acids: CASSPRDTQYF. The chain recombines TRBV2 with TRBJ2-3, with D uncertain. V was pared by 5 bases and J by 6 bases, with 6 bases between. The CDR3 is 11 amino acids. Germline lookup yields CDR1 SNHLY and CDR2 FYNNEI. The full variable domain, with the rest looked up from reference TRBV2 and TRBJ2-3, is EPEVTQTPSHQVTQMGQEVILRCVPISNHLYFYWYRQILGQKVEFLVSFYNNEISEKSEIFDDQFSVERPDGSNFTLKIRSTKLEDSAMYFCASSPRDTQYFGPGTRLTVL.

The V gene is TRBV2, the J gene TRBJ1-5; a possible D gene is TRBD1 (6 bases). CDR1 and CDR2 from the germline V gene are SNHLY and FYNNEI. This CDR3 region has 14 residues. V was trimmed by 9 bases and J by 4 bases, leaving 16 bases between them. CDR3 coding DNA: TGTGCCAGGGGGGGCGGGGGTAATAATCAGCCCCAGCATTTT. As protein: CARGGGGNNQPQHF.

The CDR3 DNA reads TGTGCCAGCAGTTTCCCACCTAATGAAAAACTGTTTTTT. Amino acids: CASSFPPNEKLFF. The rearrangement uses TRBV12-3 or TRBV12-4 and TRBJ1-4, with D unresolved. The CDR3 sequence is 13 residues long. The germline V and J ends were trimmed by 3 bases and 3 bases, with 5 bases remaining between them.

This chain joins TRBV28 and TRBJ2-7; D gene uncertain. This CDR3 has 12 amino acids. V dropped 3 bases and J dropped 3 bases, with 6 bases sitting between them. CDR1 and CDR2 (germline): MDHEN, SYDVKM. CDR3 protein: CASSFYIYEQYF. As DNA, the CDR3 is TGTGCCAGCAGTTTCTATATCTACGAGCAGTACTTC.

The chain employs TRBV28 and TRBJ2-1; D remains ambiguous. The CDR3 has 11 residues. Germline lookup yields CDR1 MDHEN and CDR2 SYDVKM. The ends were cut back, 2 bases at V and 13 bases at J, with 9 bases in the middle. The CDR3 DNA follows: TGTGCCAGCAGTTTAGTTCGCGATCAGTTCTTC. As protein: CASSLVRDQFF. Based on the CDR3 plus reference TRBV28 and TRBJ2-1, the full variable domain is DVKVTQSSRYLVKRTGEKVFLECVQDMDHENMFWYRQDPGLGLRLIYFSYDVKMKEKGDIPEGYSVSREKKERFSLILESASTNQTSMYLCASSLVRDQFFGPGTRLTVL.

This chain joins TRBV5-6 and TRBJ1-3; 9 bases are a match to TRBD1. This CDR3 is built from 14 residues. V shed 4 bases and J 2 bases; nucleotides not matched to a gene: 1. Germline CDR1 and CDR2: SGHDT and YYEEEE. The CDR3 DNA reads TGTGCCAGCAGCCGGGACAGGGCTGGAAACACCATATATTTT. This gives the protein CASSRDRAGNTIYF.

The V gene is TRBV28, the J gene TRBJ1-2; D perhaps matches TRBD1 (5 bases). V lost 4 bases to trimming and J lost 3 bases, with 12 bases between them. The CDR3 is 14 amino acids. Per the germline V gene, CDR1 is MDHEN and CDR2 is SYDVKM. The CDR3 reads CASSYPGIDYGYTF. The CDR3 region has the DNA TGTGCCAGCAGTTACCCAGGGATCGACTATGGCTACACCTTC.

The genes are TRBV7-9 and TRBJ1-4; 8 bases align to TRBD1. The germline V gene encodes CDR1 SEHNR and CDR2 FQNEAQ (reference sequence). This CDR3 is 17 amino acids long. With 5 bases clipped from V and 0 bases from J, the junction kept 8 bases outside the gene matches. The CDR3 DNA follows: TGTGCCAGCAGCCCGAAGGACAGGGCAGCAACTAATGAAAAACTGTTTTTT. Residues: CASSPKDRAATNEKLFF.

The V call is TRBV2, the J call TRBJ2-1; D is perhaps TRBD1 (5 bases). The germline gives CDR1 SNHLY, CDR2 FYNNEI. The CDR3 totals 15 residues. Trimming stripped 3 bases from V and 2 bases from J, with 11 bases between. CDR3 residues: CASSETEIAYNEQFF. CDR3 nucleotides: TGTGCCAGCAGTGAGACAGAAATAGCCTACAATGAGCAGTTCTTC.

The chain combines TRBV6-5 with TRBJ1-2; tentatively, D is TRBD1 (5 bases). Germline V gene sequence: CDR1 MNHEY, CDR2 SVGAGI. There are 15 residues in the CDR3. V dropped 2 bases and J dropped 4 bases, with 14 bases sitting between them. The CDR3 nucleotides read TGTGCCAGCAGTTACCATACGCAGGGCGGCTATGGCTACACCTTC. The encoded protein is CASSYHTQGGYGYTF.

The V and J genes are TRBV11-2 and TRBJ1-1; D call uncertain. CDR3 length equals 9 residues. V lost 1 base and J lost 10, with 1 base in between. Germline loops: CDR1 SGHAT, CDR2 FQNNGV. CDR3 nucleotides: TGTGCCAGCAGCTTAGGAGCTTTCTTT. Its protein product is CASSLGAFF.

The chain recombines TRBV6-5 with TRBJ1-1, with a possible D match to TRBD1 (6 bases). The germline V gene has CDR1 MNHEY and CDR2 SVGAGI. Trimming pared 2 bases from V and 1 base from J, leaving 11 bases between. This CDR3 contains 15 residues. CDR3 DNA: TGTGCCAGCAGTTACCAGACAGGTGGGAACACTGAAGCTTTCTTT. Translating gives CASSYQTGGNTEAFF.

V is TRBV4-1 and J is TRBJ1-1, with D uncertain. Trimming removed 0 bases at V and 3 bases at J, with 11 bases between. This CDR3 region has 15 residues. Germline V gene lookup returns CDR1 MGHRA and CDR2 YSYEKL. CDR3 residues: CASSQDGSDYTEAFF. Here the CDR3 DNA reads TGCGCCAGCAGCCAAGATGGCTCCGATTACACTGAAGCTTTCTTT.